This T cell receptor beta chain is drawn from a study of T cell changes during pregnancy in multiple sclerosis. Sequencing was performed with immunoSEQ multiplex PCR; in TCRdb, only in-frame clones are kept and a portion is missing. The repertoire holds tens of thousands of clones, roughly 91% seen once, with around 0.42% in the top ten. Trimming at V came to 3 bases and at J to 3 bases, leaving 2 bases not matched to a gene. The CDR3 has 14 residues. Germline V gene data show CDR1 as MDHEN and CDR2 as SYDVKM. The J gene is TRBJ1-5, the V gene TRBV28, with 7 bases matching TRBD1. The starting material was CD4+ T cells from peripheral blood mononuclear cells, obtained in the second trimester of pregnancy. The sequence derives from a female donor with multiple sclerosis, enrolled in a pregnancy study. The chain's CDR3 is CASSLTGTNQPQHF. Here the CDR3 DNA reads TGTGCCAGCAGTTTGACAGGGACCAATCAGCCCCAGCATTTT.